One sample yielded the 6 T cell receptor beta chains listed below, sequenced in a study of CD8 T cells in Susac syndrome. Roughly 0.45 to 1 ug RNA was reverse transcribed with random hexamers. One entry per CDR3 protein results from TCRdb running MiXCR on the immunoSEQ multiplex PCR reads. The data contain under 200,000 distinct CDR3 sequences, 90% to 95% of them seen just once; the ten biggest clones take up roughly 0.11%. Source material: CD4+ T cells from PBMCs. The receptors were gathered from a human donor with Susac syndrome.

The chain links TRBV29-1 to TRBJ1-4; D is undetermined. The V gene's germline CDR1 is SQVTM and CDR2 ANQGSEA. Trimming removed 6 bases at V and 3 bases at J, with 14 bases between. The length of the CDR3 is 14 residues. The CDR3: CSVGHKGSNEKLFF. The CDR3 region has the DNA TGCAGCGTGGGCCACAAGGGTTCTAATGAAAAACTGTTTTTT.

This clonotype has only one observation. J is TRBJ2-5 and V is TRBV3-1; no clear D gene. Per the germline V gene, CDR1 is LGHDT and CDR2 is YNNKEL (reference sequence). Trimming removed 0 bases from V and 0 bases from J, with 11 bases in between. The CDR3 consists of 16 residues. The CDR3 DNA follows: TGTGCCAGCAGCCAAGAAAGCAGGTCATACCAAGAGACCCAGTACTTC. This encodes CASSQESRSYQETQYF.

V is TRBV3-1 and J is TRBJ2-5; 8 nucleotides line up with TRBD2. The CDR3 totals 14 residues. V was pared by 1 base and J by 7 bases, with 5 bases of the junction left unmatched. Germline-derived CDR1 and CDR2 are LGHDT and YNNKEL (reference sequence). In nucleotides, the CDR3 is TGTGCCAGCAGCCAAGGGTCGGGGGGGCCGACCCAGTACTTC. It encodes CASSQGSGGPTQYF.

This clonotype has a single count. The J gene is TRBJ2-1, the V gene TRBV2; 7 bases align to TRBD2. The CDR3 is 14 amino acids. The junction had 8 bases not matched to a gene; V was cut back by 7 bases and J by 5 bases. Germline CDR1 reads SNHLY; CDR2 reads FYNNEI. CDR3 nucleotide sequence: TGTGCCAGCAATAACCGGGACTACCACAATGAGCAGTTCTTC. It yields the protein CASNNRDYHNEQFF.

The rearrangement joins TRBV7-8 to TRBJ1-1; D remains ambiguous. Per the germline V gene, CDR1 is SGHVS and CDR2 is FQNEAQ. V gave up 4 bases and J gave up 0 bases, with 9 bases separating them. This CDR3 is built from 14 residues. The CDR3 DNA reads TGTGCCAGCAGCTACTCCGGGTTGAACACTGAAGCTTTCTTT. Translating gives CASSYSGLNTEAFF.

The chain recombines TRBV7-2 with TRBJ1-2; 10 bases align to TRBD1. The CDR3 is 14 residues long. J gave up 7 bases and V 5 bases, and 7 bases lay outside the gene matches. Germline lookup yields CDR1 SGHTA and CDR2 FQGNSA. Here the CDR3 DNA reads TGTGCCAGCAGCCCATCCGGGACAGGGGCTGGCTACACCTTC. This translates into CASSPSGTGAGYTF.